This is a list of T cell receptor beta chains from one sample in a study of PD-1 blockade in classical Hodgkin lymphoma. Data came from immunoSEQ multiplex PCR; TCRdb stores just in-frame clones and leaves some out. The sample includes approximately 100,000 clones, approximately 90% of them seen just once. Material: peripheral blood mononuclear cells (PBMCs), obtained before the second cycle of nivolumab. All receptors derive from a human donor with classical Hodgkin lymphoma. Both conserved end residues are part of each CDR3. The D gene is left open where the match is weak. Clone size is shown for a subset of rows, as once, few, many or a class of expanded clone.

clone_size,cdr3_length,v_call,d_call,j_call,cdr3_nt,cdr3_aa
once,15,TRBV7-2,-,TRBJ2-1,TGTGCCAGCAGCTTCGCTGGTAGCTCCTACAATGAGCAGTTCTTC,CASSFAGSSYNEQFF
-,14,TRBV19,TRBD1,TRBJ1-5,TGTGCCAGTAACCAGAACAGGGGGAATCAGCCCCAGCATTTT,CASNQNRGNQPQHF
-,19,TRBV30,TRBD2,TRBJ2-6,TGTGCCTGGACGTATCTGAGGACTAGCGGGGACTCTGGGGCCAACGTCCTGACTTTC,CAWTYLRTSGDSGANVLTF
-,14,TRBV6-1,TRBD1,TRBJ2-7,TGTGCCAGCAGACCGGGACAGGGGGACTACGAGCAGTACTTC,CASRPGQGDYEQYF
few,14,TRBV19,TRBD2,TRBJ2-1,TGTGCCAGTAGTATAGGACTAGCGGGGGGTGAGCAGTTCTTC,CASSIGLAGGEQFF
-,15,TRBV7-8,TRBD2,TRBJ2-5,TGTGCCAGCAGCTCCTCACTAGCGGGGGGGCGGGAGCAGTACTTC,CASSSSLAGGREQYF
-,16,TRBV9,-,TRBJ1-4,TGTGCCAGCAGCACACGTAAGGACGGTATTAAGGGAAAACTGTTTTTT,CASSTRKDGIKGKLFF
-,12,TRBV16,-,TRBJ1-5,TGTGCCAGCAGCCAACAGGATCAGCCCCAGCATTTT,CASSQQDQPQHF
-,16,TRBV19,TRBD2,TRBJ2-3,TGTGCCAGTAGTCCTAGACTAGCGGGGGGGTCAGATACGCAGTATTTT,CASSPRLAGGSDTQYF
-,16,TRBV5-1,-,TRBJ1-1,TGCGCCAGCAGCTTGGGCCCTCTCCGGGGTGGCACTGAAGCTTTCTTT,CASSLGPLRGGTEAFF
-,17,TRBV4-1,-,TRBJ2-4,TGCGCCAGCAGCCAAGAGGGACGGCTGGGAGCCAAAAACATTCAGTACTTC,CASSQEGRLGAKNIQYF
once,13,TRBV6-6,-,TRBJ2-7,TGTGCCAGCAGTTACTCGGCGGTCTACGAGCAGTACTTC,CASSYSAVYEQYF
-,15,TRBV7-7,-,TRBJ1-4,TGTGCCAGCAGCTTGGGACGGGGTCCGAATGAAAAACTGTTTTTT,CASSLGRGPNEKLFF
-,15,TRBV6-6,TRBD1,TRBJ1-1,TGTGCCAGCAGTTATCATCAGGGGGGAGGCACTGAAGCTTTCTTT,CASSYHQGGGTEAFF
-,10,TRBV2,-,TRBJ1-1,TGTGCCAGCAAGGCAGGCCGAGCTTTCTTT,CASKAGRAFF
-,12,TRBV2,-,TRBJ1-1,TGTGCCAGCAGTGAACCTCCAGCTGAAGCTTTCTTT,CASSEPPAEAFF
-,18,TRBV28,-,TRBJ2-6,TGTGCCAGCCACCCATACAGGGTTGGGGTGGCTGGGGCCAACGTCCTGACTTTC,CASHPYRVGVAGANVLTF
-,13,TRBV10-3,-,TRBJ2-7,TGTGCCATCATGGGCAATGAGGGCCACGAGCAGTACTTC,CAIMGNEGHEQYF
once,13,TRBV19,-,TRBJ1-2,TGTGCCAGTAGTATACCGGGGCCAGATGGCTACACCTTC,CASSIPGPDGYTF
-,11,TRBV27,-,TRBJ2-7,TGTGCCAGCAGTTTAGGGAACGAGCAGTACTTC,CASSLGNEQYF
many,15,TRBV6-5,-,TRBJ2-7,TGTGCCAGCAGACCCCCGGGGGTAGTGGCCTACGAGCAGTACTTC,CASRPPGVVAYEQYF
-,11,TRBV5-1,-,TRBJ2-1,TGCGCCAGCAGCTTGGACAATGAGCAGTTCTTC,CASSLDNEQFF
-,12,TRBV6-5,TRBD2,TRBJ2-5,TGTGCCAGCAGTTGGGGGGGGGAGACCCAGTACTTC,CASSWGGETQYF
-,18,TRBV7-6,TRBD1,TRBJ2-2,TGTGCCAGCAGCTTAAATTTCCGACAGGGAAGAGTCACCGGGGAGCTGTTTTTT,CASSLNFRQGRVTGELFF
-,17,TRBV7-9,TRBD2,TRBJ2-7,TGTGCCAGCAGCCCCGCGACCATAGCGGGGGGGGCCTACGAGCAGTACTTC,CASSPATIAGGAYEQYF
-,13,TRBV11-3,-,TRBJ2-7,TGTGCCAGCAGCTTGGGGTTTTCCTACGAGCAGTACTTC,CASSLGFSYEQYF
-,15,TRBV5-7,-,TRBJ2-3,TGTGCCAGCAGCGGCGCGAGGACCTCCACAGATACGCAGTATTTT,CASSGARTSTDTQYF
-,15,TRBV6-5,-,TRBJ2-7,TGTGCCAGCAGAAGCCAGGGGTATAGCTCCTACGAGCAGTACTTC,CASRSQGYSSYEQYF
-,18,TRBV19,-,TRBJ1-6,TGTGCCAGTAGTATAGACTTTTACAGCGGCTCCTATAATTCACCCCTCCACTTT,CASSIDFYSGSYNSPLHF
-,12,TRBV30,-,TRBJ1-2,TGTGCCTGGGGACATTCTAACTATGGCTACACCTTC,CAWGHSNYGYTF
-,16,TRBV7-6,-,TRBJ2-1,TGTGCCAGCAGCTCCACAGCGTCCGCCGTTCTGAATGAGCAGTTCTTC,CASSSTASAVLNEQFF
-,18,TRBV19,TRBD1,TRBJ1-5,TGTGCCAGTAGTATAGATCTGGGGACAGGGACCCTCAATCAGCCCCAGCATTTT,CASSIDLGTGTLNQPQHF
-,16,TRBV4-2,-,TRBJ2-7,TGTGCCAGCAGCCAAGATCGGGCGGGGGCCCCCTACGAGCAGTACTTC,CASSQDRAGAPYEQYF
few,14,TRBV13,-,TRBJ2-2,TGTGCCAGCAGCTTAGAAGGGTCCACCGGGGAGCTGTTTTTT,CASSLEGSTGELFF
-,13,TRBV2,-,TRBJ2-5,TGTGCCAGCAGTGATGGGACAAAGGGTGAGCAGTACTTC,CASSDGTKGEQYF
-,13,TRBV21-1,-,TRBJ1-1,TGTATTCGACAGGACTCTGGGAACACTGAAGCTTTCTTT,CIRQDSGNTEAFF
-,14,TRBV11-2,-,TRBJ2-7,TGTGCCAGCAGCTTTGGAGGGGCCTACTACGAGCAGTACTTC,CASSFGGAYYEQYF
-,15,TRBV5-1,TRBD1,TRBJ2-3,TGCGCCAGCAGCTTTGGGGACAGGGACTCAGATACGCAGTATTTT,CASSFGDRDSDTQYF
-,14,TRBV15,-,TRBJ2-7,TGTGCCACCAGCAGAGATGTCGGTACCTACGAGCAGTACTTC,CATSRDVGTYEQYF
-,17,TRBV9,TRBD1,TRBJ1-2,TGTGCCAGCAGCCTAAACCCCGGGACAGGGGTTAACTATGGCTACACCTTC,CASSLNPGTGVNYGYTF
once,16,TRBV4-3,-,TRBJ1-2,TGCGCCAGCAGCCAAGGTCTAGCAGCCGATAACTATGGCTACACCTTC,CASSQGLAADNYGYTF
-,13,TRBV11-3,TRBD1,TRBJ2-7,TGTGCCAGCAGCTTGGACAGGGTCGGCGAGCAGTACTTC,CASSLDRVGEQYF
once,12,TRBV6-5,-,TRBJ2-7,TGTGCCAGCAGTCGGACACCCTACGAGCAGTACTTC,CASSRTPYEQYF
-,16,TRBV9,TRBD2,TRBJ2-1,TGTGCCAGCAGCGCGCATATAGCGGGGGGGATTGATGAGCAGTTCTTC,CASSAHIAGGIDEQFF
-,13,TRBV7-9,-,TRBJ2-1,TGTGCCAGCAGCTTAGGGACTCCTAATGAGCAGTTCTTC,CASSLGTPNEQFF
-,14,TRBV30,-,TRBJ1-4,TGTGCCTGGAGTGATGGTTCAACTAATGAAAAACTGTTTTTT,CAWSDGSTNEKLFF
-,13,TRBV27,-,TRBJ2-7,TGTGCCAGCAGTTTGGGGGATAACTACGAGCAGTACTTC,CASSLGDNYEQYF